Here is one T cell receptor (beta chain) with its context. TCRdb keeps only in-frame clones here, not all; method: immunoSEQ multiplex PCR. The profile shows approximately 1.9 million clones, around 93% of them singletons. This specimen comes from a study of shared clonotypes between healthy human individuals. Trimming left V 8 bases short and J 1 base short, with 18 bases between. Germline-derived CDR1 and CDR2 are MNHEY and SMNVEV (reference sequence). The CDR3 runs to 15 residues. CD45RO-negative CD8 cells positively selected for CCR7 made up the naive population, which excluded terminally differentiated effector memory CD45RA+ cells.

The receptor was derived from a man in his late teens or twenties in good health. Some clones in this sample may be carry-over from other donors' samples. The genes are TRBV27 and TRBJ2-7; TRBD2 might be the D (6 bases). Source material: naive CD8+ T cells from PBMCs. CDR3 amino acids: CASSPTGTGSYEQYF. CDR3 coding DNA: TGTGCCAGCTCCCCCACCGGGACTGGATCCTACGAGCAGTACTTC.